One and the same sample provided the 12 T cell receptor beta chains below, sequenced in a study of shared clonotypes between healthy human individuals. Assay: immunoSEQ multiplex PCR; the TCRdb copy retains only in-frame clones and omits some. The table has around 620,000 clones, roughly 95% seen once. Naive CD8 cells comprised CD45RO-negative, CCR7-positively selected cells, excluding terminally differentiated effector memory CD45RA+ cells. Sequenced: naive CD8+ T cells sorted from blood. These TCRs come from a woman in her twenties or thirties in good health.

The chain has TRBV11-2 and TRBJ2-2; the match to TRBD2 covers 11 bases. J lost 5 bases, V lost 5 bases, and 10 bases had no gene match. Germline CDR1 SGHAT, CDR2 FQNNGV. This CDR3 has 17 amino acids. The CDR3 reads CASSRLSGRARTGELFF. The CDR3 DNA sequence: TGTGCCAGCAGCCGACTTAGCGGGAGGGCCCGGACCGGGGAGCTGTTTTTT. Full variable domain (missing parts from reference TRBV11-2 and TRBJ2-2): EAGVAQSPRYKIIEKRQSVAFWCNPISGHATLYWYQQILGQGPKLLIQFQNNGVVDDSQLPKDRFSAERLKGVDSTLKIQPAKLEDSAVYLCASSRLSGRARTGELFFGEGSRLTVL.

This chain's CDR3 is CASSLLSGSSDEQFF. CDR3 nucleotides: TGCGCCAGCAGCCTACTTAGCGGGAGTAGCGATGAGCAGTTCTTC. The chain recombines TRBV5-1 with TRBJ2-1, with 9 nucleotides matching TRBD2. The trim removed 4 bases at V and 8 bases at J, leaving 10 bases unmatched. The CDR3 length is 15 residues. Looked up from germline, CDR1 is SGHRS and CDR2 is YFSETQ.

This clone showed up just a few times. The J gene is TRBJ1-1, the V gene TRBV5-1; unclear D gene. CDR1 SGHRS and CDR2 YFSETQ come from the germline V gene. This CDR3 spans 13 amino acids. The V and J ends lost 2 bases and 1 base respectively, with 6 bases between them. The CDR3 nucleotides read TGCGCCAGCAGCTTTAGGACGAACACTGAAGCTTTCTTT. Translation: CASSFRTNTEAFF. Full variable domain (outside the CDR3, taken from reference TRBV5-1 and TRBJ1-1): KAGVTQTPRYLIKTRGQQVTLSCSPISGHRSVSWYQQTPGQGLQFLFEYFSETQRNKGNFPGRFSGRQFSNSRSEMNVSTLELGDSALYLCASSFRTNTEAFFGQGTRLTVV.

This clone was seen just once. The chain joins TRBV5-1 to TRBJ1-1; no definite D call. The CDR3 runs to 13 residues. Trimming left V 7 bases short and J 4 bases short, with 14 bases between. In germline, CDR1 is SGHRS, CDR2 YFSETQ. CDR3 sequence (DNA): TGCGCCAGCCGGAAGGTAGGAAGCACTGAAGCTTTCTTT. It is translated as CASRKVGSTEAFF.

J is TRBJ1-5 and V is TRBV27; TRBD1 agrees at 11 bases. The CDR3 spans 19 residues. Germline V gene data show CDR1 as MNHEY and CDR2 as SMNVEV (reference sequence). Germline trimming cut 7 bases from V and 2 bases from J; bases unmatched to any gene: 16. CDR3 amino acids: CASKKYGQGARSGNQPQHF. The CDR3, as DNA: TGTGCCAGCAAAAAATACGGACAGGGGGCGCGGAGTGGCAATCAGCCCCAGCATTTT.

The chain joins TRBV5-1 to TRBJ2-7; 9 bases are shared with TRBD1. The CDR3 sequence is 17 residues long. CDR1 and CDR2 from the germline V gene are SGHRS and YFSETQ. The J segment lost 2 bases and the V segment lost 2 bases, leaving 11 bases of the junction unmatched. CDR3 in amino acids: CASSFDRVQGATYEQYF. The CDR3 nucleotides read TGCGCCAGCAGCTTTGACCGGGTACAGGGGGCGACCTACGAGCAGTACTTC.

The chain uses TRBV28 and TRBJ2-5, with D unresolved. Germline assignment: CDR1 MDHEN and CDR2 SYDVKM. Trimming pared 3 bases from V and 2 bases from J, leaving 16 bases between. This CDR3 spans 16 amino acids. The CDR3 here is CASSFSVDSYQETQYF. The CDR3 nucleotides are TGTGCCAGCAGTTTTTCTGTAGACTCCTATCAAGAGACCCAGTACTTC.

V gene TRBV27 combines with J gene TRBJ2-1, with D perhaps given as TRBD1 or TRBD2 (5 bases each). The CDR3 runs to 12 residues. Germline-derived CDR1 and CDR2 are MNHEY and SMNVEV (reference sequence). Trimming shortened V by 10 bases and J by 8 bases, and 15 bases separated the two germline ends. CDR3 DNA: TGTGCCATAAGGGACGCTGAAGATGAGCAGTTCTTC. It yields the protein CAIRDAEDEQFF.

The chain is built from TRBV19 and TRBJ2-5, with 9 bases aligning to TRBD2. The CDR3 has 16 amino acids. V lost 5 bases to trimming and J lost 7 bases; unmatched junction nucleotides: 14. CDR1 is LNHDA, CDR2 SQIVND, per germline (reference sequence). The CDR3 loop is CASSDRLREGPWTQYF. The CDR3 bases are TGTGCCAGTAGTGACCGCCTGCGGGAGGGTCCATGGACCCAGTACTTC.

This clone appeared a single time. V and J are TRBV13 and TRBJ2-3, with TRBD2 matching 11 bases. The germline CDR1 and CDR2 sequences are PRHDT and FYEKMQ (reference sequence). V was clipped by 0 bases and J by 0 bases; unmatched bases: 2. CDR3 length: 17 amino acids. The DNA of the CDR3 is TGTGCCAGCAGCTTAGGGACTAGCGGGGCGAGCACAGATACGCAGTATTTT. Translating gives CASSLGTSGASTDTQYF.

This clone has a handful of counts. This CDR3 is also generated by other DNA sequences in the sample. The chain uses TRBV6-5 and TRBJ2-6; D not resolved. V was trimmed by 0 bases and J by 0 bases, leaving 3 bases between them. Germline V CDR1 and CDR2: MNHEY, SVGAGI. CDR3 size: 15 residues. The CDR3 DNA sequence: TGTGCCAGCAGTTACTCGATCTCTGGGGCCAACGTCCTGACTTTC. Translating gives CASSYSISGANVLTF.

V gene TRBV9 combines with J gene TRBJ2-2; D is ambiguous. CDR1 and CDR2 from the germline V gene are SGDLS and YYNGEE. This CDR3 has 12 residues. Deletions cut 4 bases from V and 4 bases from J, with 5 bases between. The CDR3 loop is CASSSITGELFF. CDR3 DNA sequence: TGTGCCAGCAGCTCTATCACCGGGGAGCTGTTTTTT.